The sample holds many counts of the clone carrying this T cell receptor beta chain. Its antigen is currently unknown. The CDR3 length is 14 residues. The V and J ends lost 4 bases and 8 bases, in that order; junction bases with no gene match: 9. Germline CDR1 reads DFQATT; CDR2 reads SNEGSKA (reference sequence). The data were obtained in a study of glioma-infiltrating T cells. Whole-study findings and limits: Tissue-blood divergence was below expectation in non-neoplastic patients, above in gliomas.

TCR alpha and beta CDR3 regions were amplified from RNA using iRepertoire nested multiplex PCR. Tissue mRNA or PBMC total RNA, roughly 85-450 ng, went into one-step reverse transcription and amplification. TCRdb passed the multiplex PCR reads through MiXCR, listing each CDR3 protein once. The sample yields over 80,000 distinct CDR3 sequences, about 37% seen once. The source of this sequence is a human donor with low-grade glioma or glioblastoma, undergoing nonglioma brain surgery, or in good health (not recorded which). This sequence joins TRBV20-1 and TRBJ1-2; 11 bases line up with TRBD1. Sequencing was carried out using glioma tissue, nonneoplastic brain tissue, or PBMCs (not recorded which). The CDR3 here is CSAKRLDRGLGYTF. DNA for the CDR3: TGCAGTGCTAAACGCCTGGACAGGGGGCTAGGCTACACCTTC.